The 29 T cell receptor beta chains below all came from one sample that was sequenced in a study of blood T cell repertoires in COVID-19. Assay: immunoSEQ multiplex PCR; the TCRdb copy retains only in-frame clones and omits some. The sample has 100,000 to 150,000 clones, around 88% seen once. The source material was peripheral blood. These receptors were obtained from an older man with active or convalescent COVID-19.

The V and J genes are TRBV3-1 (or the pseudogene TRBV3-2) and TRBJ2-5; D uncertain. Germline CDR1 reads LGHDT; CDR2 reads YNNKEL (reference sequence). The CDR3 length is 16 residues. Trimming pared 2 bases from V and 0 bases from J, leaving 13 bases between. CDR3 DNA: TGTGCCAGCAGCCAAAGCCCTCCGCGTTACCAAGAGACCCAGTACTTC. Its translation: CASSQSPPRYQETQYF.

This clone occurred many times. The J gene is TRBJ2-5, the V gene TRBV2; 8 bases fit TRBD1. CDR3 size: 14 residues. CDR1 and CDR2 (germline): SNHLY, FYNNEI. The V and J ends lost 3 bases and 6 bases, in that order; junction bases with no gene match: 6. The CDR3 here is CASSEGTGGQTQYF. In DNA form, the CDR3 reads TGTGCCAGCAGTGAGGGGACAGGTGGACAGACCCAGTACTTC. The complete variable domain, with remaining parts taken from reference TRBV2 and TRBJ2-5, reads EPEVTQTPSHQVTQMGQEVILRCVPISNHLYFYWYRQILGQKVEFLVSFYNNEISEKSEIFDDQFSVERPDGSNFTLKIRSTKLEDSAMYFCASSEGTGGQTQYFGPGTRLLVL.

CDR3 sequence (DNA): TGTGCCACCAGTGATTTTAGTTTTGAGACCCAGTACTTC. Encoded protein: CATSDFSFETQYF. The chain has TRBV24-1 and TRBJ2-5; no clear D gene. V was pared by 1 base and J by 5 bases, with 7 bases between. Germline loops: CDR1 KGHDR, CDR2 SFDVKD. This CDR3 is 13 amino acids long.

The J gene is TRBJ1-2, the V gene TRBV4-1, with D possibly being TRBD1 (5 bases). Trimming left V 2 bases short and J 5 bases short, with 12 bases between. The V gene's germline CDR1 is MGHRA and CDR2 YSYEKL. The CDR3 has 14 residues. DNA of the CDR3: TGCGCCAGCAGCCAACCGGGACTGATATATGGCTACACCTTC. Amino acids: CASSQPGLIYGYTF.

The chain is built from TRBV2 and TRBJ1-6; D gene unclear. CDR3 length equals 14 residues. V was trimmed by 1 base and J by 13 bases, leaving 14 bases between them. Germline V gene lookup returns CDR1 SNHLY and CDR2 FYNNEI. The CDR3 loop is CASSEDGAVGPLHF. The CDR3 nucleotides read TGTGCCAGCAGTGAAGATGGAGCCGTCGGGCCCCTCCACTTT.

In this sample, this clone turned up a few times. This chain links TRBV7-9 with TRBJ1-3, with D unclear. V was clipped by 8 bases and J by 3 bases, with 17 bases between them. The CDR3 is 15 amino acids. Germline V lookup: CDR1 SEHNR, CDR2 FQNEAQ (reference sequence). CDR3: CASGRPAGSGNTIYF. CDR3 sequence (DNA): TGTGCCAGCGGGAGACCGGCGGGAAGTGGAAACACCATATATTTT. Combining the CDR3 with reference TRBV7-9 and TRBJ1-3 gives the whole variable domain DTGVSQNPRHKITKRGQNVTFRCDPISEHNRLYWYRQTLGQGPEFLTYFQNEAQLEKSRLLSDRFSAERPKGSFSTLEIQRTEQGDSAMYLCASGRPAGSGNTIYFGEGSWLTVV.

The CDR3 DNA follows: TGTGCCAGCAGCTTACATTCAGCGGCCAGCTCCTACAATGAGCAGTTCTTC. This translates into CASSLHSAASSYNEQFF. The chain employs TRBV7-3 and TRBJ2-1; D is possibly TRBD2 (5 bases). The CDR3 has 17 residues. Germline V gene sequence: CDR1 SGHTA, CDR2 FQGTGA. The ends were cut back, 2 bases at V and 0 bases at J, with 14 bases in the middle.

V gene TRBV2 combines with J gene TRBJ2-5, with 13 bases matching TRBD2. The CDR3 totals 14 residues. Trimming removed 4 bases from V and 5 bases from J; junction bases left unmatched: 1. Germline loops: CDR1 SNHLY, CDR2 FYNNEI. The CDR3 loop reads CASSGTSGGETQYF. As DNA, the CDR3 is TGTGCCAGCAGTGGGACTAGCGGGGGTGAGACCCAGTACTTC.

The chain recombines TRBV3-1 (or the pseudogene TRBV3-2) with TRBJ1-1; no clear D gene. V was pared by 0 bases and J by 9 bases, with 17 bases between. Germline CDR1 and CDR2: LGHDT and YNNKEL (reference sequence). The CDR3 length is 15 residues. The CDR3 spells CASSQDYLGWAKAFF. For the CDR3, the DNA is TGTGCCAGCAGCCAAGACTATCTGGGTTGGGCTAAAGCTTTCTTT.

The CDR3 DNA follows: TGTGCCAGCGAGGGGGTGCTGAACACTGAAGCTTTCTTT. Translation gives CASEGVLNTEAFF. The chain recombines TRBV25-1 with TRBJ1-1, with a weak D call TRBD1 (6 bases). Trimming pared 8 bases from V and 0 bases from J, leaving 10 bases between. Germline V lookup: CDR1 MGHDK, CDR2 SYGVNS. There are 13 residues in the CDR3. Combining the CDR3 with reference TRBV25-1 and TRBJ1-1 gives the whole variable domain EADIYQTPRYLVIGTGKKITLECSQTMGHDKMYWYQQDPGMELHLIHYSYGVNSTEKGDLSSESTVSRIRTEHFPLTLESARPSHTSQYLCASEGVLNTEAFFGQGTRLTVV.

The chain uses TRBV7-9 and TRBJ1-5, with D possibly being TRBD1 (6 bases). The V and J ends lost 5 bases and 0 bases respectively, with 11 bases between them. The CDR3 runs to 15 residues. From germline, CDR1 is SEHNR and CDR2 FQNEAQ (reference sequence). The DNA of the CDR3 is TGTGCCAGCAGCCCCGGACAGACTAGCAATCAGCCCCAGCATTTT. Translation gives CASSPGQTSNQPQHF.

This clone has more than one count but fewer than ten. The chain is built from TRBV7-9 and TRBJ1-1; D might be TRBD1 (5 bases). V lost 2 bases, J lost 10 bases, and 11 bases lay in between. The CDR3 is made up of 12 amino acids. Germline V CDR1 and CDR2: SEHNR, FQNEAQ (reference sequence). CDR3 in DNA: TGTGCCAGCAGCTTAATAGGGGTTGGAGCTTTCTTT. Protein: CASSLIGVGAFF.

V and J are TRBV2 and TRBJ1-6; D is ambiguous. This CDR3 comprises 16 residues. The ends were cut back, 8 bases at V and 0 bases at J, with 14 bases in the middle. Germline assignment: CDR1 SNHLY and CDR2 FYNNEI. The CDR3 loop is CASASRRGSYNSPLHF. Written as DNA, the CDR3 is TGTGCCAGCGCCTCCAGACGGGGCTCCTATAATTCACCCCTCCACTTT.

The chain employs TRBV9 and TRBJ2-5; 8 bases are a match to TRBD2. V lost 3 bases, J lost 4 bases, and 2 bases stayed unmatched. Germline values: CDR1 SGDLS, CDR2 YYNGEE. The CDR3 runs 13 residues. The CDR3 DNA reads TGTGCCAGCAGCGCGGGGGGGCCAGAGACCCAGTACTTC. It specifies CASSAGGPETQYF.

The rearrangement joins TRBV4-3 to TRBJ1-4; TRBD1 matches at 9 bases. The J segment lost 5 bases and the V segment lost 4 bases, leaving 5 bases of the junction unmatched. The CDR3 spans 15 residues. Per the germline V gene, CDR1 is LGHNA and CDR2 is YSLEER. The DNA for the CDR3 is TGCGCCAGCAGCCCCGCCGGACAGGGGAATGAAAAACTGTTTTTT. Translating gives CASSPAGQGNEKLFF.

V usage is TRBV4-3 and J usage is TRBJ2-2, with 7 bases lining up with TRBD1. The CDR3 covers 15 residues. Losses at the gene ends were 0 bases for V and 7 bases for J; bases not matched to a gene: 5. The germline V gene encodes CDR1 LGHNA and CDR2 YSLEER. CDR3 DNA: TGCGCCAGCAGCCAAGATAAGGGGGCGAACGGGGAGCTGTTTTTT. It codes for CASSQDKGANGELFF.

The V gene is TRBV7-9, the J gene TRBJ1-1; D unclear. The CDR3 sequence is 14 residues long. Trimming removed 7 bases from V and 5 bases from J, with 17 bases in between. Germline values: CDR1 SEHNR, CDR2 FQNEAQ (reference sequence). CDR3 nucleotides: TGTGCCAGCATCCCGGGGTCCCCCGGTACTGAAGCTTTCTTT. As protein: CASIPGSPGTEAFF.

The chain couples TRBV4-3 to TRBJ1-2; 9 bases agree with TRBD1. Germline CDR1 reads LGHNA; CDR2 reads YSLEER. The CDR3 length is 17 residues. Trimming removed 0 bases from V and 5 bases from J; junction bases left unmatched: 10. This CDR3 reads CASSQEWGQGGGYGYTF. The CDR3 nucleotides are TGCGCCAGCAGCCAAGAATGGGGACAGGGTGGGGGGTATGGCTACACCTTC.

The V call is TRBV7-7, the J call TRBJ1-6, with 10 bases identical to TRBD1. V trimming: 1 base; J trimming: 7 bases; junction bases outside the gene matches: 10. The CDR3 length is 18 residues. Germline V CDR1 and CDR2: SSHAT, FNYEAQ (reference sequence). CDR3 in DNA: TGTGCCAGCAGCTTAGATTGGGAGAGACAGGGGGCGAATTCACCCCTCCACTTT. Its protein product is CASSLDWERQGANSPLHF.

V gene TRBV29-1 combines with J gene TRBJ2-1, with TRBD1 matching over 8 bases. The trim removed 5 bases at V and 10 bases at J, leaving 7 bases unmatched. The CDR3 runs to 12 residues. Germline loops: CDR1 SQVTM, CDR2 ANQGSEA. The CDR3 DNA is TGCAGCGTTCGGGCAGGGGGCTGGGAGCAGTTCTTC. Amino acids: CSVRAGGWEQFF.

The CDR3 DNA follows: TGTGCCGCCCTCCGGGGGAATCAGCCCCAGCATTTT. Protein product: CAALRGNQPQHF. The rearrangement uses TRBV28 and TRBJ1-5; tentative D call: TRBD1 (5 bases). Germline CDR1 is MDHEN and CDR2 is SYDVKM. The V end lost 11 bases, the J end lost 4 bases, and 12 bases lay between the germline ends. The CDR3 is 12 amino acids.

The chain links TRBV25-1 to TRBJ2-2, with 9 bases matching TRBD1. V dropped 7 bases and J dropped 2; count of bases not matched to a gene: 2. The CDR3 loop spans 14 amino acids. The germline V gene has CDR1 MGHDK and CDR2 SYGVNS. In DNA form, the CDR3 reads TGTGCCAGCACGGGACAGGGAAACACCGGGGAGCTGTTTTTT. Amino acid sequence: CASTGQGNTGELFF.

The chain has TRBV5-5 and TRBJ1-6; perhaps TRBD1 as D (6 bases). The CDR3 consists of 15 residues. Trimming took 0 bases from V and 9 from J, leaving 13 bases between them. Germline V lookup: CDR1 SGHKS, CDR2 YYEKEE (reference sequence). CDR3 sequence reads: CASSLEVTGSSPLHF. Here the CDR3 DNA reads TGTGCCAGCAGCTTGGAAGTAACAGGGAGTTCACCCCTCCACTTT.

The chain links TRBV7-3 to TRBJ1-2, with unresolved D. Germline-derived CDR1 and CDR2 are SGHTA and FQGTGA. Trimming took off 1 base at V and 0 bases at J, with 3 bases between the two ends. This CDR3 has 13 residues. The DNA of the CDR3 is TGTGCCAGCAGCTTAAGCGCTAACTATGGCTACACCTTC. Protein: CASSLSANYGYTF.

On this clone itself: Other DNA sequences of this sample code for an identical CDR3. This sequence joins TRBV7-2 and TRBJ1-1; D perhaps matches TRBD1 (5 bases). There are 13 residues in the CDR3. V was cut by 6 bases and J by 1 base, with 9 bases left in between. Germline-derived CDR1 and CDR2 are SGHTA and FQGNSA. CDR3 nucleotide sequence: TGTGCCAGCAGTTCAACAGGGAACACTGAAGCTTTCTTT. Translated, it gives CASSSTGNTEAFF.

This clone was recorded once. The chain is built from TRBV4-3 and TRBJ1-2; D perhaps matches TRBD1 (6 bases). Germline lookup yields CDR1 LGHNA and CDR2 YSLEER. With 0 bases removed from V and 6 bases from J, the gap between germline ends came to 14 bases. The CDR3 extends over 15 amino acids. This CDR3 is CASSQDKNREDGYTF. The CDR3, as DNA: TGCGCCAGCAGCCAAGATAAAAACAGGGAAGATGGCTACACCTTC.

The chain has TRBV7-8 and TRBJ1-5; no clear D. CDR1 and CDR2 (germline): SGHVS, FQNEAQ. Trimming took off 3 bases at V and 0 bases at J, with 12 bases between the two ends. This CDR3 region has 16 residues. The CDR3 coding sequence is TGTGCCAGCAGCTTCTCCGGGATGAATAGCAATCAGCCCCAGCATTTT. It translates to CASSFSGMNSNQPQHF.

This clone was observed once. The genes are TRBV28 and TRBJ1-5; perhaps TRBD1 as D (5 bases). This CDR3 has 15 amino acids. From germline, CDR1 is MDHEN and CDR2 SYDVKM. V dropped 7 bases and J dropped 0 bases, with 13 bases sitting between them. Here the CDR3 reads CASKIGALSNQPQHF. The CDR3 DNA sequence: TGTGCCAGCAAAATAGGGGCTCTTAGCAATCAGCCCCAGCATTTT.

This clone was found a few times. The rearrangement links TRBV6-2 or TRBV6-3 to TRBJ2-7; tentatively, D is TRBD1 (5 bases). The CDR3 loop spans 14 amino acids. Germline V gene sequence: CDR1 MNHEY, CDR2 SVGEGT. V lost 5 bases and J lost 4, with 15 bases in between. The CDR3 DNA reads TGTGCCAGCAGTCCGATTTACCAGGGTTACGAGCAGTACTTC. This sequence encodes CASSPIYQGYEQYF.